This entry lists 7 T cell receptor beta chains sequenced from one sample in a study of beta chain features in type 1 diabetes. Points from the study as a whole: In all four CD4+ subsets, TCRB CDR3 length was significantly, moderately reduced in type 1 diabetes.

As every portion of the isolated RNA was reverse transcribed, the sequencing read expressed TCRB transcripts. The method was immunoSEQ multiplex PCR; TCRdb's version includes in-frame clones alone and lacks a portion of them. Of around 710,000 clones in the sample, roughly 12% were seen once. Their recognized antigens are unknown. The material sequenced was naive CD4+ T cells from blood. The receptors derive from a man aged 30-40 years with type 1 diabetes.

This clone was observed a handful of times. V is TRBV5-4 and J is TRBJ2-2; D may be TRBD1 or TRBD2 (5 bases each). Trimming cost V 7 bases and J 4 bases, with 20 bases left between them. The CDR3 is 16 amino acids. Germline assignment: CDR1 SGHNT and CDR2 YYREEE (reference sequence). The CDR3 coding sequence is TGTGCCAGCTCTAGGGACCCAACGTCGGGCACCGGGGAGCTGTTTTTT. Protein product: CASSRDPTSGTGELFF. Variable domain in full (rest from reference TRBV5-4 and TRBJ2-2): ETGVTQSPTHLIKTRGQQVTLRCSSQSGHNTVSWYQQALGQGPQFIFQYYREEENGRGNFPPRFSGLQFPNYSSELNVNALELDDSALYLCASSRDPTSGTGELFFGEGSRLTVL.

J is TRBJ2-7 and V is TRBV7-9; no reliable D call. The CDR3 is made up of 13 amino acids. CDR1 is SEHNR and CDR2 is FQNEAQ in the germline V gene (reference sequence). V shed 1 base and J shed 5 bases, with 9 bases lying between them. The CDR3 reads CASSLVPSHEQYF. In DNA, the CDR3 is TGTGCCAGCAGCTTAGTCCCGTCCCACGAGCAGTACTTC.

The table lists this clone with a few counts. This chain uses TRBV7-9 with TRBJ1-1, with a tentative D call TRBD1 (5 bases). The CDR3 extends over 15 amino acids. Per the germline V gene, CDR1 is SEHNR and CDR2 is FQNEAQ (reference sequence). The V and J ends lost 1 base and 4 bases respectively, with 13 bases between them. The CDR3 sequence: CASSLGQMGRTEAFF. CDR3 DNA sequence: TGTGCCAGCAGCTTAGGACAGATGGGACGCACTGAAGCTTTCTTT.

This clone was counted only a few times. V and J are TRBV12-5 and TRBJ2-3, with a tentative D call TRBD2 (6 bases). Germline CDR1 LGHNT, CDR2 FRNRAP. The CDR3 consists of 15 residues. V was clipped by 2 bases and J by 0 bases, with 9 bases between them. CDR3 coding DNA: TGTGCTAGTGGTTTGCGCGGGACTAGCACAGATACGCAGTATTTT. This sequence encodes CASGLRGTSTDTQYF. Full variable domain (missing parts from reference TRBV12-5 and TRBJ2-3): DARVTQTPRHKVTEMGQEVTMRCQPILGHNTVFWYRQTMMQGLELLAYFRNRAPLDDSGMPKDRFSAEMPDATLATLKIQPSEPRDSAVYFCASGLRGTSTDTQYFGPGTRLTVL.

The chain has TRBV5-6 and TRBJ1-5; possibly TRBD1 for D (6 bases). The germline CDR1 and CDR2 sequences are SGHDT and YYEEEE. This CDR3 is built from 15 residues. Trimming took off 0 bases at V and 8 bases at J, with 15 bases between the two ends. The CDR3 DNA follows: TGTGCCAGCAGCTTGGGCAGGGGCATAGTTGAGCCCCAGCATTTT. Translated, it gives CASSLGRGIVEPQHF.

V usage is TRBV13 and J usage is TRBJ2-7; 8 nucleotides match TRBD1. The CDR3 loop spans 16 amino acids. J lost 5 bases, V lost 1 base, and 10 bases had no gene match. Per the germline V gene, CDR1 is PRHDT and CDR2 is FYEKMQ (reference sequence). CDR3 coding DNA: TGTGCCAGCAGCTTAGAAGGGATGAACAGGGGGGACGAGCAGTACTTC. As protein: CASSLEGMNRGDEQYF.

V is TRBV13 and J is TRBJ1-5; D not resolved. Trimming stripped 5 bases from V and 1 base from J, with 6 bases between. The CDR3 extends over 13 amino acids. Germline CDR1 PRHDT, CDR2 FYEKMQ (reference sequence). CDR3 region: CASSRGSNQPQHF. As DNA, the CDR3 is TGTGCCAGCAGCCGCGGGAGCAATCAGCCCCAGCATTTT.